This T cell receptor (beta chain) derives from a study of blood T cell repertoires in COVID-19. This clone was seen only once. The protocol was immunoSEQ multiplex PCR, while the TCRdb copy is restricted to in-frame clones and leaves out a portion. Altogether 310,000 or so clones are present, under 90% being singletons, with the ten largest covering roughly 10%. The study recruited people aged about 18 to 90 years across roughly 23 US areas. The sample taken for sequencing was PBMCs or T cells enriched from blood (not recorded which). The receptor was derived from a woman younger than 30 who had recovered from COVID-19.

Written as DNA, the CDR3 is TGCAGCGTTGCACAAAGACAGGGGGCGAAAGCTTTCTTT. Protein sequence: CSVAQRQGAKAFF. The V and J genes are TRBV29-1 and TRBJ1-1, with 10 bases that match TRBD1. The CDR3 has 13 amino acids. The junction had 8 bases not matched to a gene; V was cut back by 4 bases and J by 9 bases. The germline V gene has CDR1 SQVTM and CDR2 ANQGSEA.